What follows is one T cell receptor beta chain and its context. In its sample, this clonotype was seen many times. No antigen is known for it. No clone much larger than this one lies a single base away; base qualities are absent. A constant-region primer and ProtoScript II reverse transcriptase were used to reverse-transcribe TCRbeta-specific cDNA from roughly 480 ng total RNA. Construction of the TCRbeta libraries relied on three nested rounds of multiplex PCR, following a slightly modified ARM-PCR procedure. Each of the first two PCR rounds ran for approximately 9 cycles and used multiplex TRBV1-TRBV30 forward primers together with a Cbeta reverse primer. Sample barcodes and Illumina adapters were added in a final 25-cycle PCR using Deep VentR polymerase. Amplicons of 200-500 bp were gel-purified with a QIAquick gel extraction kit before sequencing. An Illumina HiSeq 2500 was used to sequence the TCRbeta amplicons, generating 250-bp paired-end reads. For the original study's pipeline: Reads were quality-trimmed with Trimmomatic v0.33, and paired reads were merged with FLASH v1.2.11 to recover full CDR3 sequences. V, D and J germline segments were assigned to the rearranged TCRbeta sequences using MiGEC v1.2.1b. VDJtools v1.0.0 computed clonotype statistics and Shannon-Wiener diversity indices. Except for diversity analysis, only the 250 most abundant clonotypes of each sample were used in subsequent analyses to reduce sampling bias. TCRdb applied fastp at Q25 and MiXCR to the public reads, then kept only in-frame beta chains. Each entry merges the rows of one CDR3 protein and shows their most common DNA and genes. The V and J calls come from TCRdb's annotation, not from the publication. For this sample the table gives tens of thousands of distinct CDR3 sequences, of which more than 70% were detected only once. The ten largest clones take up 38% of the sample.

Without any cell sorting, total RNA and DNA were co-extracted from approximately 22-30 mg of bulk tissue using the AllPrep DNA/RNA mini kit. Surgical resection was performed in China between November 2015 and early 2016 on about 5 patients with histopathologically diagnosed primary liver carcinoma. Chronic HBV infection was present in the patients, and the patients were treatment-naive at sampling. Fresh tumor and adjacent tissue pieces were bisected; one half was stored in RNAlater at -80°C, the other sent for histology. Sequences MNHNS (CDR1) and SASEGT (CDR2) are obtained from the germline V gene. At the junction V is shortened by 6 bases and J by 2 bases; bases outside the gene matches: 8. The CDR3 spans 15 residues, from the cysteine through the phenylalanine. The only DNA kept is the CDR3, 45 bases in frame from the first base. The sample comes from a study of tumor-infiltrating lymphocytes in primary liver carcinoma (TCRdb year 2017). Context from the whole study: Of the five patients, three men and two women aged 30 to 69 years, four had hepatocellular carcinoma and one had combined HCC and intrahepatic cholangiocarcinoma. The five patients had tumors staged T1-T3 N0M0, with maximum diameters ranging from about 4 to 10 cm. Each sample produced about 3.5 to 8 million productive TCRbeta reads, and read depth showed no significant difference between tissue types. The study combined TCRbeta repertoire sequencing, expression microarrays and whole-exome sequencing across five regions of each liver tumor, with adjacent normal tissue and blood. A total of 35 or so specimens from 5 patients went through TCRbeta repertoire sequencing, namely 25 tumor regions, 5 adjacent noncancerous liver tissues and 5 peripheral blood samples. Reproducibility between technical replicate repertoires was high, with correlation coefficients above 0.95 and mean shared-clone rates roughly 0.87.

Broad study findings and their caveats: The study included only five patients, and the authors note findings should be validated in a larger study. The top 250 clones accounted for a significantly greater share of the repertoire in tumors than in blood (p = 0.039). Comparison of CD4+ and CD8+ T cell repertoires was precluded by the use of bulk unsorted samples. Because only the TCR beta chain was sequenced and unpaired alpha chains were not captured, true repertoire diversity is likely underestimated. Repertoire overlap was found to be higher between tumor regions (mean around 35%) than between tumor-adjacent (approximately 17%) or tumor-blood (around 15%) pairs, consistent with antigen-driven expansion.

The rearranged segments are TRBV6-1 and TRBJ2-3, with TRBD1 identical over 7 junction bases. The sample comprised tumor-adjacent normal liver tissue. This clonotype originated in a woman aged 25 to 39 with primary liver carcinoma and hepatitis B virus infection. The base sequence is TGTGCCAGCAGGATTACCGGGACAGACACAGATACGCAGTATTTT. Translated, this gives CASRITGTDTDTQYF.